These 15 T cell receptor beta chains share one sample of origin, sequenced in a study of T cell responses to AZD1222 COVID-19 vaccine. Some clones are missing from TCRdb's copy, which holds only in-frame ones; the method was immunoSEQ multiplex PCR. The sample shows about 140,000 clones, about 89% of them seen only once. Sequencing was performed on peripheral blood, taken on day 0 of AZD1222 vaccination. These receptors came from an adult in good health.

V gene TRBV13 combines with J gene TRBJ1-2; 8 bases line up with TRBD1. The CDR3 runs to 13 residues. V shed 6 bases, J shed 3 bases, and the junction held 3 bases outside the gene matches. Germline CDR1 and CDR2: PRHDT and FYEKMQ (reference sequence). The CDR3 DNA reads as TGTGCCAGCAGACAACAGGGGGACTATGGCTACACCTTC. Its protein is CASRQQGDYGYTF.

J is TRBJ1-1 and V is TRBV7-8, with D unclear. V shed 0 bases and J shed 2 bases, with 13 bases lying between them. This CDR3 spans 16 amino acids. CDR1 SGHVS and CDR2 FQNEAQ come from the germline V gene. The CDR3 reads CASSLAGLGANTEAFF. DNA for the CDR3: TGTGCCAGCAGCTTAGCGGGCTTGGGTGCTAACACTGAAGCTTTCTTT.

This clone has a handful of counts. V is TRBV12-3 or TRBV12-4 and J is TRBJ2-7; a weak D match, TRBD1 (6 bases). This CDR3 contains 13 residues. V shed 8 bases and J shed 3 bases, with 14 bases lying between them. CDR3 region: CASGGGLNYEQYF. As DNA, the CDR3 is TGTGCCAGCGGGGGCGGACTGAACTACGAGCAGTACTTC.

CDR3 protein: CASSLPGGSETQYF. CDR3 nucleotides: TGTGCCAGCAGCTTACCAGGGGGATCGGAGACCCAGTACTTC. The rearrangement joins TRBV5-5 to TRBJ2-5; 7 nucleotides align to TRBD1. The V and J ends lost 2 bases and 5 bases, in that order; junction bases with no gene match: 6. Germline V gives CDR1 SGHKS, CDR2 YYEKEE (reference sequence). This CDR3 comprises 14 residues.

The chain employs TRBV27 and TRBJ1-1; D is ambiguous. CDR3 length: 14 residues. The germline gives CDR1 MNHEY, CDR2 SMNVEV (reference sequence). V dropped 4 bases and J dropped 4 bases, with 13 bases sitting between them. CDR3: CASSSPGRGTEAFF. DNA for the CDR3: TGTGCCAGCAGTTCCCCCGGCCGGGGCACTGAAGCTTTCTTT.

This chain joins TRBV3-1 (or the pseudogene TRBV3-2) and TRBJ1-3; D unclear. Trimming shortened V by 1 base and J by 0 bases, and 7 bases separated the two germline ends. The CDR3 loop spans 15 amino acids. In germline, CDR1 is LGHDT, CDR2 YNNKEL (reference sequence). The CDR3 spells CASSQAFLSGNTIYF. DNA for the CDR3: TGTGCCAGCAGCCAAGCGTTTCTCTCTGGAAACACCATATATTTT.

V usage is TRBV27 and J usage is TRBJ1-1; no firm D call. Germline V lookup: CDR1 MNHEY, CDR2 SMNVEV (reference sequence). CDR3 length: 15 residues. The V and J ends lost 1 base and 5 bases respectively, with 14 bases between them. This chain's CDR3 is CASSLLERARTEAFF. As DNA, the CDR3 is TGTGCCAGCAGTTTATTGGAAAGGGCAAGAACTGAAGCTTTCTTT.

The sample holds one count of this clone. In DNA, the CDR3 is TGTGCCAGCAGCAAAGGGACTAGCGGTAAGCAGTACTTC. Protein product: CASSKGTSGKQYF. The chain uses TRBV11-3 and TRBJ2-7; 11 bases fit TRBD2. The V segment lost 5 bases and the J segment 8 bases; nucleotides outside the gene matches: 5. CDR1 is SGHNT and CDR2 is YENEEA in the germline V gene. CDR3 size: 13 residues.

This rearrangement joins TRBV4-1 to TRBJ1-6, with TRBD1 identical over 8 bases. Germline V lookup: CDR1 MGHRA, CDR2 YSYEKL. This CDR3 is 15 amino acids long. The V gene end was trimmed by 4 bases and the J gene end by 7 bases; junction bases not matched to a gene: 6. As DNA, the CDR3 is TGCGCCAGCAGCCTTGGACAGGGAAAGAATTCACCCCTCCACTTT. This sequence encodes CASSLGQGKNSPLHF.

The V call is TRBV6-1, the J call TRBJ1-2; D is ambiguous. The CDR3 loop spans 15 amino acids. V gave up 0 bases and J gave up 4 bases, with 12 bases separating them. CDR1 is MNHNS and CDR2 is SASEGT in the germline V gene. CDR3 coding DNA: TGTGCCAGCAGTGAAGCGCTGGGGAGTCCCTATGGCTACACCTTC. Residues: CASSEALGSPYGYTF.

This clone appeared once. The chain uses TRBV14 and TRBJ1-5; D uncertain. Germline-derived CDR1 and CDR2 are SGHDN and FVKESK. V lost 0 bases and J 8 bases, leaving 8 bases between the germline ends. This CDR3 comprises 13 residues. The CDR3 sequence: CASSQDRVKPQHF. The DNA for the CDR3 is TGTGCCAGCAGCCAAGACAGAGTAAAGCCCCAGCATTTT.

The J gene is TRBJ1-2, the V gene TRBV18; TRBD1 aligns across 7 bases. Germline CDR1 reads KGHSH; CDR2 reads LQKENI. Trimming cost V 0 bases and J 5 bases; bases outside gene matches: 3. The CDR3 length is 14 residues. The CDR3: CASSPPGQTYGYTF. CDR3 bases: TGTGCCAGCTCACCACCGGGACAGACATATGGCTACACCTTC.

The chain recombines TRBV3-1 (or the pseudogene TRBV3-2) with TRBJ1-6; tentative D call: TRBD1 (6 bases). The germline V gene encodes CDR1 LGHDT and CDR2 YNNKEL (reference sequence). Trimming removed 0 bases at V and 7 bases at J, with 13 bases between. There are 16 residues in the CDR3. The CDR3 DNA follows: TGTGCCAGCAGCCAAGAGGGGGGCGCGGGGAATTCACCCCTCCACTTT. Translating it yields CASSQEGGAGNSPLHF.

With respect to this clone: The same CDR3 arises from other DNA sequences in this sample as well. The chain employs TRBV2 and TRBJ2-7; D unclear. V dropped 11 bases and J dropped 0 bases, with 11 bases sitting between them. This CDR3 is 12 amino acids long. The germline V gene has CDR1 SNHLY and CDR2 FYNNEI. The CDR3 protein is CASSRSSYEQYF. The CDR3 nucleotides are TGTGCCTCGAGCCGGAGCTCCTACGAGCAGTACTTC.

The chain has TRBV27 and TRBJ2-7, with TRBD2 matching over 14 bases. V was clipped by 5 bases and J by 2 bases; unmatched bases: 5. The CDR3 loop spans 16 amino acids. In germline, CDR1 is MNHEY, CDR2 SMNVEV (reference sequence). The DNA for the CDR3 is TGTGCCAGCAGTAAGGGACTAGCGGGGGCCCCCTACGAGCAGTACTTC. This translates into CASSKGLAGAPYEQYF.